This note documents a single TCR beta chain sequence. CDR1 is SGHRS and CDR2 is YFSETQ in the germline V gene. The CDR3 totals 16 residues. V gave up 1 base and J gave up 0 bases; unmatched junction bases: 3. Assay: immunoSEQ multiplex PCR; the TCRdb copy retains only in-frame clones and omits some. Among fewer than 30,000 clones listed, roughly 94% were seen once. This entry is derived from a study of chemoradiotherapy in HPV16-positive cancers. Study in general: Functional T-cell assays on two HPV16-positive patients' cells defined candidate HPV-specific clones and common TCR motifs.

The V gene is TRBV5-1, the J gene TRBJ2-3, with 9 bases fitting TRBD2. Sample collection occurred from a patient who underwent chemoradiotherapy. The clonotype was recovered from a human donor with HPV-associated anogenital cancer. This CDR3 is CASSLLAGPSTDTQYF. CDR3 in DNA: TGCGCCAGCAGCTTGCTAGCGGGGCCTAGCACAGATACGCAGTATTTT.